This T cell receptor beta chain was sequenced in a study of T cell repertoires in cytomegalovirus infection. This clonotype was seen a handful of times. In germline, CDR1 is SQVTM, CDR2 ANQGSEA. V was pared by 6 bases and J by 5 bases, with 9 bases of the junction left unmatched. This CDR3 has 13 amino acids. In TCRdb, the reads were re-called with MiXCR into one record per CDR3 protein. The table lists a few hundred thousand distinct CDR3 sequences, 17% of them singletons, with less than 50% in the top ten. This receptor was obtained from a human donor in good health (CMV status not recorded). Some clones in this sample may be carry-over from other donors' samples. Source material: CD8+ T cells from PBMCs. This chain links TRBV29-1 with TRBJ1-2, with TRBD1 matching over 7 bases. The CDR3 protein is CSVLTGLNYGYTF. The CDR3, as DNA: TGCAGCGTGTTGACAGGGCTCAATTATGGCTACACCTTC.